The entry below describes one T cell receptor (beta chain). Its matching antigen is unknown. This entry belongs to a study of T cell responses to AZD1222 COVID-19 vaccine. Study-level points and caveats: Reports indicate that nearly half of spike-specific TCRs are directed at unmutated variant regions. Repertoire samples came only from after the peak T cell response.

Profiling relied on immunoSEQ multiplex PCR, and the TCRdb table lists in-frame clones only, not all of them. This sample has 150,000 to 200,000 clones, with 94% found just once. V lost 1 base and J lost 3; bases outside the gene matches: 2. Per germline, CDR1 SGHTA and CDR2 FQGTGA. The CDR3 is 14 residues long. This receptor was identified in an adult who received the AZD1222 COVID-19 vaccine. The rearrangement joins TRBV7-3 to TRBJ2-5; TRBD2 aligns across 7 bases. Sequences were derived from peripheral blood, sampled 28 days after the second AZD1222 dose. The CDR3 loop is CASSLSGTKETQYF. CDR3 bases: TGTGCCAGCAGCTTAAGCGGGACTAAAGAGACCCAGTACTTC.